The rows below give T cell receptor beta chains drawn from one sample of a study of cytomegalovirus exposure and HLA in healthy donors. Measured with immunoSEQ multiplex PCR; TCRdb has only the in-frame clones, and not every one. Found here are 150,000 to 200,000 clones, 80% to 90% of them singletons; the top ten hold about 2.4%. The sequenced sample consisted of PBMCs. The source is a male donor in good health and CMV-seronegative. The CDR3 runs from the conserved cysteine through the conserved F or W. Fields, in order: clone size, J gene, V gene, D gene, CDR3 DNA, CDR3 protein. A D gene is named only where the DNA matches it firmly. Not every row has a clone size; where given, it reads once, few, many or a size class.

clone_size: .
j_call: TRBJ2-7
v_call: TRBV4-1
d_call: TRBD1
cdr3_nt: TGCGCCAGCAGCCAAGGAGAGAGACAGGGGCTCGAGCAGTACTTC
cdr3_aa: CASSQGERQGLEQYF

clone_size: .
j_call: TRBJ2-7
v_call: TRBV9
d_call: .
cdr3_nt: TGTGCCAGCAGTTTGGGACTGGCAGACCTCTACGAGCAGTACTTC
cdr3_aa: CASSLGLADLYEQYF

clone_size: .
j_call: TRBJ2-7
v_call: TRBV11-2
d_call: TRBD2
cdr3_nt: TGTGCCAGCAGCTTAGGGTTTAGCGGGGGGGAGCAGTACTTC
cdr3_aa: CASSLGFSGGEQYF

clone_size: .
j_call: TRBJ2-3
v_call: TRBV18
d_call: TRBD1
cdr3_nt: TGTGCCAGCTCACCGTGGACAGGGGGCGGGGGCACAGATACGCAGTATTTT
cdr3_aa: CASSPWTGGGGTDTQYF

clone_size: once
j_call: TRBJ2-7
v_call: TRBV19
d_call: TRBD1
cdr3_nt: TGTGCCAGTAGTATCTCACCCTCCAGGGGGCTCTCCTACGAGCAGTACTTC
cdr3_aa: CASSISPSRGLSYEQYF

clone_size: .
j_call: TRBJ1-2
v_call: TRBV4-2
d_call: .
cdr3_nt: TGTGCCAGCAGCCAAGACAGGGCCTATGGCTACACCTTC
cdr3_aa: CASSQDRAYGYTF

clone_size: .
j_call: TRBJ2-2
v_call: TRBV7-8
d_call: .
cdr3_nt: TGTGCCAGCAGCTTAGGACTTACGAACACCGGGGAGCTGTTTTTT
cdr3_aa: CASSLGLTNTGELFF

clone_size: .
j_call: TRBJ2-7
v_call: TRBV2
d_call: TRBD2
cdr3_nt: TGTGCCAGCCAAGGGACTAGCGGGAGGTACGAGCAGTACTTC
cdr3_aa: CASQGTSGRYEQYF

clone_size: .
j_call: TRBJ2-1
v_call: TRBV6-8
d_call: TRBD2
cdr3_nt: TGTGCCAGCAGTTACTCGAAGAAGACTAGCGGGCGGCATGAGCAGTTCTTC
cdr3_aa: CASSYSKKTSGRHEQFF

clone_size: once
j_call: TRBJ2-7
v_call: TRBV29-1
d_call: .
cdr3_nt: TGCAGCGTTACAGTCCCAACCTCCTACGAGCAGTACTTC
cdr3_aa: CSVTVPTSYEQYF

clone_size: .
j_call: TRBJ2-7
v_call: TRBV5-1
d_call: TRBD1
cdr3_nt: TGCGCCAGCAGCCACGGGACAGGGTGGTCCGAGCAGTACTTC
cdr3_aa: CASSHGTGWSEQYF

clone_size: once
j_call: TRBJ1-2
v_call: TRBV30
d_call: TRBD1
cdr3_nt: TGTGCCTGGAGTCAACAACCCAATCGACAGGGCTCGTACACCTTC
cdr3_aa: CAWSQQPNRQGSYTF

clone_size: .
j_call: TRBJ2-7
v_call: TRBV28
d_call: TRBD1
cdr3_nt: TGTGCCAGCGGACAGGAGGTTCACGAGCAGTACTTC
cdr3_aa: CASGQEVHEQYF

clone_size: .
j_call: TRBJ1-1
v_call: TRBV28
d_call: .
cdr3_nt: TGTGCCAGCAGAAACTATCTGGGTACTGAAGCTTTCTTT
cdr3_aa: CASRNYLGTEAFF

clone_size: .
j_call: TRBJ2-5
v_call: TRBV7-6
d_call: .
cdr3_nt: TGTGCCAGCAGCTTACCAGGGTGGGAGACCCAGTACTTC
cdr3_aa: CASSLPGWETQYF

clone_size: .
j_call: TRBJ1-5
v_call: TRBV30
d_call: .
cdr3_nt: TGTGCCTGGAGTGCCGGGACACTTAATCAGCCCCAGCATTTT
cdr3_aa: CAWSAGTLNQPQHF

clone_size: .
j_call: TRBJ2-5
v_call: TRBV5-6
d_call: TRBD1
cdr3_nt: TGTGCCAGCAGCTTGGGTCCAGGGGGCTCAGAGACCCAGTACTTC
cdr3_aa: CASSLGPGGSETQYF

clone_size: once
j_call: TRBJ1-2
v_call: TRBV28
d_call: .
cdr3_nt: TGTGCCAGCAGTTTCCCCCCCTGGACAGCCCTCTATGGCTACCCCTTC
cdr3_aa: CASSFPPWTALYGYPF

clone_size: .
j_call: TRBJ1-5
v_call: TRBV2
d_call: .
cdr3_nt: TGTGCCAGCAGTGAAGCTCCTTTCTGGCAGTATAGCAATCAGCCCCAGCATTTT
cdr3_aa: CASSEAPFWQYSNQPQHF

clone_size: .
j_call: TRBJ2-3
v_call: TRBV7-2
d_call: TRBD1
cdr3_nt: TGTGCCAGCAGCTTAGACAGGGGACCCACAGATACGCAGTATTTT
cdr3_aa: CASSLDRGPTDTQYF

clone_size: .
j_call: TRBJ2-7
v_call: TRBV27
d_call: TRBD1
cdr3_nt: TGTGCCAGCAGGCGTCAACCGGGACAGATTCTTTACGAGCAGTACTTC
cdr3_aa: CASRRQPGQILYEQYF

clone_size: .
j_call: TRBJ1-2
v_call: TRBV27
d_call: .
cdr3_nt: TGTGCCAGCAGTTTATCGGGCGTTTATGGCTACACCTTC
cdr3_aa: CASSLSGVYGYTF

clone_size: .
j_call: TRBJ2-5
v_call: TRBV7-9
d_call: .
cdr3_nt: TGTGCCAGCAGCTTGGGGGGACAGAGAGAGACCCAGTACTTC
cdr3_aa: CASSLGGQRETQYF

clone_size: .
j_call: TRBJ2-6
v_call: TRBV19
d_call: .
cdr3_nt: TGTGCCAGTAACGACAAATCTGGGGCCAACGTCCTGACTTTC
cdr3_aa: CASNDKSGANVLTF

clone_size: .
j_call: TRBJ2-1
v_call: TRBV15
d_call: .
cdr3_nt: TGTGCCACCAGCAGGGATCTTGGACAGAACAATGAGCAGTTCTTC
cdr3_aa: CATSRDLGQNNEQFF

clone_size: few
j_call: TRBJ2-1
v_call: TRBV6-5
d_call: .
cdr3_nt: TGTGCCAGCAAAGGGGGGGCAACCTACAATGAGCAGTTCTTC
cdr3_aa: CASKGGATYNEQFF

clone_size: once
j_call: TRBJ1-2
v_call: TRBV5-6
d_call: TRBD1
cdr3_nt: TGTGCCAGCAGCGTGGTGACAGGGGGCAACTATGGCTACACCTTC
cdr3_aa: CASSVVTGGNYGYTF

clone_size: once
j_call: TRBJ1-1
v_call: TRBV7-9
d_call: .
cdr3_nt: TGTTCCAGCAGCCCCCCCCCAGTTCCGGGACAATTGAATACTGAAGCTTTCTTT
cdr3_aa: CSSSPPPVPGQLNTEAFF

clone_size: .
j_call: TRBJ2-7
v_call: TRBV13
d_call: .
cdr3_nt: TGTGCCAGCAGTCCCTCGGGACTCCGAGGGGAGCAGTACTTC
cdr3_aa: CASSPSGLRGEQYF

clone_size: .
j_call: TRBJ1-2
v_call: TRBV10-3
d_call: .
cdr3_nt: TGTGCCATCAGTCGTCCGACAGAGAACTATGGCTACACCTTC
cdr3_aa: CAISRPTENYGYTF

clone_size: .
j_call: TRBJ2-7
v_call: TRBV27
d_call: .
cdr3_nt: TGTGCCAGCAGTCCAGGGGTCTCCTACGAGCAGTACTTC
cdr3_aa: CASSPGVSYEQYF

clone_size: .
j_call: TRBJ1-1
v_call: TRBV5-1
d_call: TRBD1
cdr3_nt: TGCGCCAGCAGCTTGGAAGTTAGGGGGCTCGGAGACACTGAAGCTTTCTTT
cdr3_aa: CASSLEVRGLGDTEAFF

clone_size: few
j_call: TRBJ1-2
v_call: TRBV5-6
d_call: .
cdr3_nt: TGTGCCAGCAGCTTGGCTCAGGGGAAGGGCTACACCTTC
cdr3_aa: CASSLAQGKGYTF

clone_size: .
j_call: TRBJ2-7
v_call: TRBV6-1
d_call: TRBD1
cdr3_nt: TGTGCCAGCAGTGAAGCAGGGACAGAGGTCCCCTACGAGCAGTACTTC
cdr3_aa: CASSEAGTEVPYEQYF

clone_size: .
j_call: TRBJ2-7
v_call: TRBV2
d_call: .
cdr3_nt: TGTGCCAGCAGTGATCTCACCCCGGGGGTGGGCGAGCAGTACTTC
cdr3_aa: CASSDLTPGVGEQYF

clone_size: once
j_call: TRBJ2-5
v_call: TRBV19
d_call: TRBD2
cdr3_nt: TGTGCCAGTACCTCCGGGACTAGCGGGAGCGAAAACCAAGAGACCCAGTACTTC
cdr3_aa: CASTSGTSGSENQETQYF

clone_size: .
j_call: TRBJ2-1
v_call: TRBV4-3
d_call: TRBD2
cdr3_nt: TGCGCCAGCAGCCGTGATAGAGCGGGGTACAATGAGCAGTTCTTC
cdr3_aa: CASSRDRAGYNEQFF

clone_size: .
j_call: TRBJ1-2
v_call: TRBV14
d_call: TRBD1
cdr3_nt: TGTGCCAGCAGCCAAGGGGGACAGAACGGCTTGGACGGCTACACCTTC
cdr3_aa: CASSQGGQNGLDGYTF

clone_size: .
j_call: TRBJ2-7
v_call: TRBV28
d_call: .
cdr3_nt: TGTGCCAGCAGTCCGGTAATCTACGAGCAGTACTTC
cdr3_aa: CASSPVIYEQYF

clone_size: .
j_call: TRBJ1-2
v_call: TRBV6-5
d_call: .
cdr3_nt: TGTGCCAGCAATAGAGGGTCGGGCGAATATGGCTACACCTTC
cdr3_aa: CASNRGSGEYGYTF

clone_size: .
j_call: TRBJ1-5
v_call: TRBV7-2
d_call: .
cdr3_nt: TGTGCCAGCAGCACTACAGGCGATTACAGTCAGCCCCAGCATTTT
cdr3_aa: CASSTTGDYSQPQHF